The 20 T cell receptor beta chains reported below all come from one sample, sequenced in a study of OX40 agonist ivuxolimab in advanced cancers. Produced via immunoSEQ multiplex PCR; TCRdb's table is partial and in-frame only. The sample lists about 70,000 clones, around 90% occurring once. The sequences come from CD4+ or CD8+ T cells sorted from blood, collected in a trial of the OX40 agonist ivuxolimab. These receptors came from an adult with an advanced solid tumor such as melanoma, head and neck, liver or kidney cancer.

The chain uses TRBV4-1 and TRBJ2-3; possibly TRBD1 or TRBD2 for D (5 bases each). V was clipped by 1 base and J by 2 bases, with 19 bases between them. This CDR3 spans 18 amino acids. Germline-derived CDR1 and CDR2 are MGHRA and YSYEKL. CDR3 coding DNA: TGCGCCAGCAGCCAAGGGAGCTTAGGGCCGGGGACCACAGATACGCAGTATTTT. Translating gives CASSQGSLGPGTTDTQYF.

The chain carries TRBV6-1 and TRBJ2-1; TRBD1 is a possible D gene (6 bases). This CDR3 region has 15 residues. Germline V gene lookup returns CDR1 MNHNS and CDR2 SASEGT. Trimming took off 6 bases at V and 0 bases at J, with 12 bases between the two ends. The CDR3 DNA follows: TGTGCCAGCAGACCGACAGGTAGCTCCTACAATGAGCAGTTCTTC. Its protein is CASRPTGSSYNEQFF.

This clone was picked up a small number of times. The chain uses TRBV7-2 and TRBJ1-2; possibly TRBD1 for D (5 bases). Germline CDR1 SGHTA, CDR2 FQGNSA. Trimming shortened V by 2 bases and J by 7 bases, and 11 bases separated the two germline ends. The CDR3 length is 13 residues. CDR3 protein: CASSLIGGGGYTF. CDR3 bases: TGTGCCAGCAGCTTAATCGGGGGTGGTGGCTACACCTTC.

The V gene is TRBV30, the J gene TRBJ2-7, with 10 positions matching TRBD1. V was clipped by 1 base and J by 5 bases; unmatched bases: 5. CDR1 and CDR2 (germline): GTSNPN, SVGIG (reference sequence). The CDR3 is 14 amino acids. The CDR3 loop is CAWSGGQGYHEQYF. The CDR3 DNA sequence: TGTGCCTGGAGTGGGGGACAGGGGTACCACGAGCAGTACTTC. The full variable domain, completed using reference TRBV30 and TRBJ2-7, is SQTIHQWPATLVQPVGSPLSLECTVEGTSNPNLYWYRQAAGRGLQLLFYSVGIGQISSEVPQNLSASRPQDRQFILSSKKLLLSDSGFYLCAWSGGQGYHEQYFGPGTRLTVT.

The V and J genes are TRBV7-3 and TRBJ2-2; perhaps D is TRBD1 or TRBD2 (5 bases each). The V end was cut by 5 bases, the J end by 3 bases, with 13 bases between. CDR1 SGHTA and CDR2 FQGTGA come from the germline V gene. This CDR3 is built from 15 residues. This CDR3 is CASSRDRRDTGELFF. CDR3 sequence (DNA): TGTGCCAGCAGCCGGGACCGCCGGGACACCGGGGAGCTGTTTTTT. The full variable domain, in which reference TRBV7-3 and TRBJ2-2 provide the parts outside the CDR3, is GAGVSQTPSNKVTEKGKYVELRCDPISGHTALYWYRQSLGQGPEFLIYFQGTGAADDSGLPNDRFFAVRPEGSVSTLKIQRTERGDSAVYLCASSRDRRDTGELFFGEGSRLTVL.

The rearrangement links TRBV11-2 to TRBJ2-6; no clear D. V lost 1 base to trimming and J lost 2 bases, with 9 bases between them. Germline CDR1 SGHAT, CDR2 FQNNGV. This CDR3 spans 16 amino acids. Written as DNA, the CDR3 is TGTGCCAGCAGCTTAGCCGCAGGTACTGGGGCCAACGTCCTGACTTTC. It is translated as CASSLAAGTGANVLTF.

CDR3 in amino acids: CASRGQGGTGELFF. The DNA for the CDR3 is TGTGCCAGCAGAGGACAGGGCGGGACCGGGGAGCTGTTTTTT. The chain is built from TRBV2 and TRBJ2-2; 8 nucleotides line up with TRBD1. This CDR3 is built from 14 residues. The ends lost 6 bases at V and 5 bases at J; junction bases unmatched: 5. Looked up from germline, CDR1 is SNHLY and CDR2 is FYNNEI.

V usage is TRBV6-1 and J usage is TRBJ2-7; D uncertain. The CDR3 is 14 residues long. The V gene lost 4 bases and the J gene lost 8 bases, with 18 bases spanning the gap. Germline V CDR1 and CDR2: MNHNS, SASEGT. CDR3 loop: CASSVNPLSEQQYF. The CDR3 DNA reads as TGTGCCAGCAGTGTAAACCCCCTGAGCGAGCAGCAGTACTTC.

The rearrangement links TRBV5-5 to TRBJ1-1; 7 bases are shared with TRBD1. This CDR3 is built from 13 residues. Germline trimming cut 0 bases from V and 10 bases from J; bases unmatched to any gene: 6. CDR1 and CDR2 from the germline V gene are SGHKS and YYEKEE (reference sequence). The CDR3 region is CASSLVGGLRAFF. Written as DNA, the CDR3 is TGTGCCAGCAGCTTGGTAGGGGGCTTGCGAGCTTTCTTT.

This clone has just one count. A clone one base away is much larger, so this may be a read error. Here the CDR3 reads CASSVGNTIYF. DNA for the CDR3: TGTGCCAGCAGCGTTGGAAACACCATATATTTT. The chain uses TRBV9 and TRBJ1-3; no definite D call. CDR3 length: 11 residues. Trimming took 2 bases from V and 3 from J, leaving 0 bases between them. Per the germline V gene, CDR1 is SGDLS and CDR2 is YYNGEE.

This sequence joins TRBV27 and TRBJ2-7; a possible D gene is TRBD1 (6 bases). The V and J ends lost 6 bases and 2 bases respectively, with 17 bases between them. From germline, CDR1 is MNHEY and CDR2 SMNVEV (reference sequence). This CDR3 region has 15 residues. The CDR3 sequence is CASRRQAAPTYEQYF. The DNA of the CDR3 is TGTGCCAGCAGACGACAGGCCGCCCCAACCTACGAGCAGTACTTC.

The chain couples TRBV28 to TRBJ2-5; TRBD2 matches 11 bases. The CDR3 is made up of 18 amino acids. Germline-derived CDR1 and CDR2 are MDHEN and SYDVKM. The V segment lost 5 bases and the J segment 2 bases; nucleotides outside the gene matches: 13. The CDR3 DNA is TGTGCCAGCAGTCTTCACCGGGGACTAGCGGAGGAACAAGAGACCCAGTACTTC. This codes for CASSLHRGLAEEQETQYF. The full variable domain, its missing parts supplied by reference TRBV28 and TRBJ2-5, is DVKVTQSSRYLVKRTGEKVFLECVQDMDHENMFWYRQDPGLGLRLIYFSYDVKMKEKGDIPEGYSVSREKKERFSLILESASTNQTSMYLCASSLHRGLAEEQETQYFGPGTRLLVL.

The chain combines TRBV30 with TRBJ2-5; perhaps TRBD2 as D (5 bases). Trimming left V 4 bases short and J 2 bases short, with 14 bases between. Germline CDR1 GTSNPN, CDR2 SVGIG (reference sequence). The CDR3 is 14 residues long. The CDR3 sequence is CAWKAFEGQETQYF. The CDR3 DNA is TGTGCCTGGAAGGCATTCGAGGGACAAGAGACCCAGTACTTC. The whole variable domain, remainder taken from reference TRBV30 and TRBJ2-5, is SQTIHQWPATLVQPVGSPLSLECTVEGTSNPNLYWYRQAAGRGLQLLFYSVGIGQISSEVPQNLSASRPQDRQFILSSKKLLLSDSGFYLCAWKAFEGQETQYFGPGTRLLVL.

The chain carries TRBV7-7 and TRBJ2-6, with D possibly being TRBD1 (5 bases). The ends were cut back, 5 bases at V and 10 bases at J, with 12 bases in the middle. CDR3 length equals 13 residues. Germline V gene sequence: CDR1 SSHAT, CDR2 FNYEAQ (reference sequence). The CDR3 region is CASSPTGLNVLTF. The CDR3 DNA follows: TGTGCCAGCAGCCCAACAGGTCTTAACGTCCTGACTTTC. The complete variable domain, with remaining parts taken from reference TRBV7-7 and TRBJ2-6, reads GAGVSQSPRYKVTKRGQDVTLRCDPISSHATLYWYQQALGQGPEFLTYFNYEAQPDKSGLPSDRFSAERPEGSISTLTIQRTEQRDSAMYRCASSPTGLNVLTFGAGSRLTVL.

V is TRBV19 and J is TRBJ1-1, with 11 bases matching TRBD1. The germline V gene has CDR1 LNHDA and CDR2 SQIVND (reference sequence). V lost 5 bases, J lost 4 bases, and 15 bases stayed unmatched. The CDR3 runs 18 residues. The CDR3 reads CASSPLPGTGGLATEAFF. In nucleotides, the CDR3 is TGTGCCAGTAGTCCTCTTCCCGGGACAGGGGGACTAGCCACTGAAGCTTTCTTT.

CDR3 sequence: CASSGPGDSGQPQHF. CDR3 coding DNA: TGTGCCAGCAGTGGACCGGGCGATTCGGGTCAGCCCCAGCATTTT. This chain uses TRBV25-1 with TRBJ1-5; D unclear. The V gene lost 4 bases and the J gene lost 6 bases, with 16 bases spanning the gap. This CDR3 region has 15 residues. CDR1 is MGHDK, CDR2 SYGVNS, per germline.

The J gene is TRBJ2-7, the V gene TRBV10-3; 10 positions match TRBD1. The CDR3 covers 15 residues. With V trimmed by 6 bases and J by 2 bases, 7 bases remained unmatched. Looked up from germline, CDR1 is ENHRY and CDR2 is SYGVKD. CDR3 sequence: CAIRNRDRGTYEQYF. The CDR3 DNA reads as TGTGCCATCAGGAATCGGGACAGGGGAACCTACGAGCAGTACTTC.

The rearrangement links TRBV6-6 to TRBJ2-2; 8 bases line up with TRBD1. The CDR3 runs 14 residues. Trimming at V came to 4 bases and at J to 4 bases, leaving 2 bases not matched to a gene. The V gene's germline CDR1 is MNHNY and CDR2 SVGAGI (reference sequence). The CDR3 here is CASSSTGGTGELFF. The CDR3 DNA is TGTGCCAGCAGTTCCACAGGGGGCACCGGGGAGCTGTTTTTT.

CDR3 DNA: TGCGCCAGCAGCCAAGTAAGGACGGCAAGAACTAGCGGTGGTTCGGATACGCAGTATTTT. Protein sequence: CASSQVRTARTSGGSDTQYF. The chain has TRBV4-1 and TRBJ2-3, with TRBD2 matching over 8 bases. This CDR3 is 20 amino acids long. V trimming: 1 base; J trimming: 6 bases; junction bases outside the gene matches: 21. Germline CDR1 reads MGHRA; CDR2 reads YSYEKL.

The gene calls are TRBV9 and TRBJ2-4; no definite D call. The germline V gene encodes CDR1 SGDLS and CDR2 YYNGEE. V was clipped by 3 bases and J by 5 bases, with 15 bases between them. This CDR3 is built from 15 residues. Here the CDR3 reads CASSAFTDPENIQYF. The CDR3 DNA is TGTGCCAGCAGCGCTTTTACCGATCCCGAAAACATTCAGTACTTC.